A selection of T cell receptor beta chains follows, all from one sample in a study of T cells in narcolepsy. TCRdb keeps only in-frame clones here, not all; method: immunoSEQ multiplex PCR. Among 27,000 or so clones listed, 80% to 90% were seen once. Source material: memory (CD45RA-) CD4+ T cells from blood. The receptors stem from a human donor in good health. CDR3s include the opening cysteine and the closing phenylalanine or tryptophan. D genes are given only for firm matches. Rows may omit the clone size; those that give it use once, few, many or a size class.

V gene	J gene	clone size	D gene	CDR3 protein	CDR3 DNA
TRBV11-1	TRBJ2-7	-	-	CASSLGVTASYEQYF	TGTGCCAGCAGCTTAGGTGTGACAGCCTCCTACGAGCAGTACTTC
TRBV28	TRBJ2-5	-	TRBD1	CASSQGTGGRETQYF	TGTGCCAGCAGCCAAGGGACAGGTGGAAGAGAGACCCAGTACTTC
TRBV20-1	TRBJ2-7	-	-	CSALSSAEQYF	TGCAGTGCTCTTAGTTCTGCCGAGCAGTACTTC
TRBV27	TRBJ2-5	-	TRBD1	CASSLDRVQETQYF	TGTGCCAGCAGTTTGGACAGGGTACAAGAGACCCAGTACTTC
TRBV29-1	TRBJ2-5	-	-	CSVRDGQETQYF	TGCAGCGTGAGGGACGGCCAAGAGACCCAGTACTTC
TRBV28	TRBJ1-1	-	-	CASSFVMNTEAFF	TGTGCCAGCAGTTTCGTCATGAACACTGAAGCTTTCTTT
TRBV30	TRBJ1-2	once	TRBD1	CAWSVSTRGINYGYTF	TGTGCCTGGAGTGTCTCCACCAGGGGGATTAACTATGGCTACACCTTC
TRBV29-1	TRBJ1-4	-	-	CSVHTSVSEKLFF	TGCAGCGTTCACACGTCCGTAAGTGAAAAACTGTTTTTT
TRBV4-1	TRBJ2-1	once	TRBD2	CASSPMWLAGREQFF	TGCGCCAGCAGCCCGATGTGGCTAGCGGGACGTGAGCAGTTCTTC
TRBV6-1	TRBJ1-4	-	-	CASSPRDLNEKLFF	TGTGCCAGCAGTCCCCGGGACCTTAATGAAAAACTGTTTTTT
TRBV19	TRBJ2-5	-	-	CASTRGGPGKETQYF	TGTGCCAGTACCCGGGGTGGGCCGGGAAAGGAGACCCAGTACTTC
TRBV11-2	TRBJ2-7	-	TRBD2	CASSLGLAGYEQYF	TGTGCCAGCAGCCTCGGACTAGCGGGGTACGAGCAGTACTTC
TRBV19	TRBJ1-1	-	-	CASSIGASPAFF	TGTGCCAGTAGTATAGGAGCCTCCCCAGCTTTCTTT
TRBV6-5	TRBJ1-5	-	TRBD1	CASNHRGTSNQPQHF	TGTGCCAGCAACCACAGGGGGACAAGCAATCAGCCCCAGCATTTT
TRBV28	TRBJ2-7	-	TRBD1	CASSPGDSYEQYF	TGTGCCAGCAGTCCCGGGGACAGCTACGAGCAGTACTTC
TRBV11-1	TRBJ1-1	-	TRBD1	CASSPRQGRNTEAFF	TGTGCCAGCAGCCCCCGACAGGGAAGGAACACTGAAGCTTTCTTT
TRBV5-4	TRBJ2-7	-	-	CASSFPGLEQYF	TGTGCCAGCAGCTTCCCCGGACTCGAGCAGTACTTC
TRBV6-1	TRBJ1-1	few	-	CASLSFEGIGPAFF	TGTGCCAGCCTTTCTTTTGAGGGTATTGGTCCGGCTTTCTTT
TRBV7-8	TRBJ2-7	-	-	CASSLTYEQYF	TGTGCCAGCAGCTTGACCTACGAGCAGTACTTC
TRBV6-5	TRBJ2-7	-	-	CASNTRGGEQYF	TGTGCCAGCAACACCCGGGGTGGCGAGCAGTACTTC
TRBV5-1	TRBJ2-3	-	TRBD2	CASRTSGGLADTQYF	TGCGCCAGCAGGACTAGCGGGGGCCTTGCAGATACGCAGTATTTT
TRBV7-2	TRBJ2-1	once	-	CASSPAGRPNEQFF	TGTGCCAGCAGCCCTGCGGGACGTCCGAATGAGCAGTTCTTC
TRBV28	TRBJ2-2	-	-	CASNDVRGVGELFF	TGTGCCAGCAACGATGTCAGGGGAGTGGGGGAGCTGTTTTTT
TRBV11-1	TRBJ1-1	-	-	CASSLVKGNTEAFF	TGTGCCAGCAGCTTAGTCAAGGGGAACACTGAAGCTTTCTTT
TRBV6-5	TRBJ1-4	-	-	CASTTEATNEKLFF	TGTGCCAGCACGACAGAGGCAACTAATGAAAAACTGTTTTTT
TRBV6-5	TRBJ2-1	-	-	CASSYEVGGRDEQFF	TGTGCCAGCAGTTACGAGGTTGGGGGTAGAGATGAGCAGTTCTTC
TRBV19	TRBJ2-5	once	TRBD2	CASSIRGREIGETQYF	TGTGCCAGTAGTATCCGTGGGCGGGAGATCGGGGAGACCCAGTACTTC
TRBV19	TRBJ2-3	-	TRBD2	CASSILLAGAPDTQYF	TGTGCCAGTAGTATACTCCTAGCGGGAGCACCAGATACGCAGTATTTT
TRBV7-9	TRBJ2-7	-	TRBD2	CASSLAPGLAGFSSYEQYF	TGTGCCAGCAGCTTAGCTCCGGGACTAGCGGGCTTTAGCTCCTACGAGCAGTACTTC
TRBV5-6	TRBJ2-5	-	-	CASSLEAGSETQYF	TGTGCCAGCAGCTTGGAGGCAGGGTCGGAGACCCAGTACTTC
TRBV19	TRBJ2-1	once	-	CASSMGPRGEQFF	TGTGCCAGTAGTATGGGCCCCCGTGGGGAGCAGTTCTTC
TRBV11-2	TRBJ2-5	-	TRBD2	CASSQLSGGVYQETQYF	TGTGCCAGCAGCCAATTAAGCGGGGGAGTGTACCAAGAGACCCAGTACTTC
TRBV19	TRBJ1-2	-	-	CASSIQVMYGYTF	TGTGCCAGTAGTATCCAGGTTATGTATGGCTACACCTTC
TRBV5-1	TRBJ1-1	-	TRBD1	CASSFDRAAEAFF	TGCGCCAGCAGCTTTGACAGGGCTGCTGAAGCTTTCTTT
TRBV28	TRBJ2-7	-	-	CASSRGGPYEQYF	TGTGCCAGCAGTCGAGGGGGTCCCTACGAGCAGTACTTC
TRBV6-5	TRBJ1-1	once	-	CASILRPREGTEAFF	TGTGCCAGCATCTTAAGACCCAGGGAGGGCACTGAAGCTTTCTTT
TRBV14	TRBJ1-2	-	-	CASSRGGVVGGYTF	TGTGCCAGCAGCCGCGGAGGTGTCGTCGGGGGCTACACCTTC
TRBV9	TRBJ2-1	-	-	CASSVVAGGYNEQFF	TGTGCCAGCAGCGTAGTGGCTGGGGGCTACAATGAGCAGTTCTTC
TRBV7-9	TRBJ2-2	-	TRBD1	CASSLVGTANTGELFF	TGTGCCAGCAGCTTAGTAGGGACAGCGAACACCGGGGAGCTGTTTTTT
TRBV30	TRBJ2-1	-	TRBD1	CAWSEGQGTGQQFF	TGTGCCTGGAGTGAAGGACAGGGCACGGGACAGCAGTTCTTC
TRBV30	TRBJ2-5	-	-	CAWRKETQYF	TGTGCCTGGAGGAAAGAGACCCAGTACTTC
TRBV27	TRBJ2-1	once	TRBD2	CASSLFGAFSFTSGTYNEQFF	TGTGCCAGCAGTTTATTTGGTGCGTTTTCCTTTACTAGCGGTACCTACAATGAGCAGTTCTTC
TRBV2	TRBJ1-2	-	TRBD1	CASSEYGKGTANYGYTF	TGTGCCAGCAGTGAATACGGTAAGGGGACAGCTAACTATGGCTACACCTTC
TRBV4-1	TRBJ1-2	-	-	CASSQDGNYGYTF	TGCGCTAGCAGCCAGGACGGGAACTATGGCTACACCTTC
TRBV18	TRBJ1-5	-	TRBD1	CASSGQDPSNQPQHF	TGTGCCAGCTCCGGACAGGATCCCTCGAATCAGCCCCAGCATTTT
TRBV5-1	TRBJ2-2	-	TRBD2	CASSLGLAGAGELFF	TGCGCCAGCAGCTTGGGATTAGCGGGAGCCGGGGAGCTGTTTTTT
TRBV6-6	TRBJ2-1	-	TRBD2	CASSYSSGRAQFF	TGTGCCAGCAGTTACTCTAGCGGGAGGGCCCAGTTCTTC
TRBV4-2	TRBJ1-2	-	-	CASSQDSGVGGYTF	TGTGCCAGCAGCCAAGATTCGGGGGTTGGTGGCTACACCTTC
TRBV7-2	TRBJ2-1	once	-	CASSLFTFNEQFF	TGTGCCAGCAGCTTATTTACTTTTAATGAGCAGTTCTTC
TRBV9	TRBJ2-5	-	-	CASSSGTEGGRETQYF	TGTGCCAGCAGCTCCGGGACTGAGGGGGGAAGGGAGACCCAGTACTTC
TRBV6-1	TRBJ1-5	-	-	CASSLNRISPQHF	TGTGCCAGCAGTCTCAACCGTATCAGCCCCCAGCATTTT
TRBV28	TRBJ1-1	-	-	CASSFRSTEAFF	TGTGCCAGCAGTTTCCGAAGTACTGAAGCTTTCTTT
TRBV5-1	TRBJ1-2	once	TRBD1	CASSQGQGLSYGYTF	TGCGCCAGCAGCCAGGGACAGGGGCTTTCCTATGGCTACACCTTC
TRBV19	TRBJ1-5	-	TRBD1	CASSITDRGRNQPQHF	TGTGCCAGTAGTATAACGGACAGGGGACGCAATCAGCCCCAGCATTTT
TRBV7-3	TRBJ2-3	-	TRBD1	CASSKQGGTDTQYF	TGTGCCAGCAGCAAACAGGGGGGCACAGATACGCAGTATTTT
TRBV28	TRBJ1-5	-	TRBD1	CASSFSRGVQHF	TGTGCCAGCAGTTTCTCCAGGGGGGTCCAGCATTTT